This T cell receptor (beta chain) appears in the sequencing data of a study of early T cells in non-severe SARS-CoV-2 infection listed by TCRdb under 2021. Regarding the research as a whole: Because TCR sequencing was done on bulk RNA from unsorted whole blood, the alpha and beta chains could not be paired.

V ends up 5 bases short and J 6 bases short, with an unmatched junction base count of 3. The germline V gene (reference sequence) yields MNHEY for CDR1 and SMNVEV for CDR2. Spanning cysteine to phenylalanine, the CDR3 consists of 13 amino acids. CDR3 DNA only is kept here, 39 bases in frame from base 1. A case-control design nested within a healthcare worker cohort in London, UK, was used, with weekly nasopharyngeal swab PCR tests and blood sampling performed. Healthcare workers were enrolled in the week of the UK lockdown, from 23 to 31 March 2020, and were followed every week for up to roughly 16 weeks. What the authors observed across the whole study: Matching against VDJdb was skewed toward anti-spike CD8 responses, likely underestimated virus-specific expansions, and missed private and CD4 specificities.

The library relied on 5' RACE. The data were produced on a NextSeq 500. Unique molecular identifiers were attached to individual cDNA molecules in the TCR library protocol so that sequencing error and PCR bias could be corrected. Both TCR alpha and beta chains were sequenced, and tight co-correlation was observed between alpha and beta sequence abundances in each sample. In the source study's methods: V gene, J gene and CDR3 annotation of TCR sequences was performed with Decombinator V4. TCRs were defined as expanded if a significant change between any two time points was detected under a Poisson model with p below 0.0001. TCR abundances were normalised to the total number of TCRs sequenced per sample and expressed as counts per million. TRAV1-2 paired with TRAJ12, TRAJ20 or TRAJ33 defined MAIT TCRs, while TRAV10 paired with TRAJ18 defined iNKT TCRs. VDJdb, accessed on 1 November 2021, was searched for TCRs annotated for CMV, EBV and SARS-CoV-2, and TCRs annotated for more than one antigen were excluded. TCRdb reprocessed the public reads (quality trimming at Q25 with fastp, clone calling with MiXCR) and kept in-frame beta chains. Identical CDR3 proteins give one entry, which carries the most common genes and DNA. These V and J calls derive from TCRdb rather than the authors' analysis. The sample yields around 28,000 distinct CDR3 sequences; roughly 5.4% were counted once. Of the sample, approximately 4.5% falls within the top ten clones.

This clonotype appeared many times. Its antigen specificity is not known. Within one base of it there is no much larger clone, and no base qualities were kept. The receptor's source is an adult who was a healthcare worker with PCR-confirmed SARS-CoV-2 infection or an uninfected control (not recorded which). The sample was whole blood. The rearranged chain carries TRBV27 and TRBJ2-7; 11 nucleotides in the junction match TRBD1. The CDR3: CASSVDRGPEQYF. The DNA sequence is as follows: TGTGCCAGCAGTGTGGACAGGGGGCCCGAGCAGTACTTC.